One and the same sample provided the 27 T cell receptor beta chains below, sequenced in a study of blood T cell repertoires in COVID-19. The repertoire was sequenced with immunoSEQ multiplex PCR; TCRdb's copy has only in-frame clones and lacks some. The sample shows 5,000 to 6,500 clones, 70% to 90% of them seen only once. Input material: peripheral blood. These TCRs come from a human donor in a cohort sampled during active COVID-19.

J is TRBJ2-1 and V is TRBV11-1; weak D call: TRBD1 (6 bases). Trimming pared 5 bases from V and 1 base from J, leaving 12 bases between. This CDR3 is 15 amino acids long. Looked up from germline, CDR1 is SGHAT and CDR2 is FQDESV (reference sequence). CDR3 region: CASSRQAGSYNEQFF. DNA of the CDR3: TGTGCCAGCAGCCGACAGGCAGGGTCCTACAATGAGCAGTTCTTC.

The rearrangement joins TRBV5-4 to TRBJ2-5; D is possibly TRBD2 (6 bases). Trimming cost V 0 bases and J 4 bases, with 13 bases left between them. This CDR3 region has 15 residues. Germline V gene sequence: CDR1 SGHNT, CDR2 YYREEE (reference sequence). The CDR3 DNA reads as TGTGCCAGCAGCTTGGGTGGGCGGGGAAGAGAGACCCAGTACTTC. Translating gives CASSLGGRGRETQYF.

The chain uses TRBV3-1 (or the pseudogene TRBV3-2) and TRBJ2-7, with 8 bases matching TRBD1. The germline gives CDR1 LGHDT, CDR2 YNNKEL (reference sequence). J was trimmed by 5 bases and V by 4 bases; bases with no gene match: 7. The CDR3 extends over 14 amino acids. As DNA, the CDR3 is TGTGCCAGCAGCCGGACAGGGCGGGGAGACGAGCAGTACTTC. Residues: CASSRTGRGDEQYF.

This chain joins TRBV2 and TRBJ2-1; 9 positions match TRBD2. The germline CDR1 and CDR2 sequences are SNHLY and FYNNEI. With 4 bases clipped from V and 9 bases from J, the junction kept 4 bases outside the gene matches. CDR3 length: 13 amino acids. CDR3 DNA: TGTGCCAGCAGTGGTATAGCGGGAGCTGAGCAGTTCTTC. Translated, it gives CASSGIAGAEQFF. The variable domain in full, with the rest retrieved from reference TRBV2 and TRBJ2-1, is EPEVTQTPSHQVTQMGQEVILRCVPISNHLYFYWYRQILGQKVEFLVSFYNNEISEKSEIFDDQFSVERPDGSNFTLKIRSTKLEDSAMYFCASSGIAGAEQFFGPGTRLTVL.

The J gene is TRBJ2-7, the V gene TRBV7-9; TRBD1 aligns across 7 bases. Trimming took 6 bases from V and 4 from J; bases not matched to a gene: 6. This CDR3 has 13 residues. The germline CDR1 and CDR2 sequences are SEHNR and FQNEAQ (reference sequence). The CDR3 nucleotides read TGTGCCAGCAGTTCGGGACAGCCTTACGAGCAGTACTTC. Translated: CASSSGQPYEQYF.

This chain connects TRBV4-1 to TRBJ1-5; 7 bases are shared with TRBD1. Germline loops: CDR1 MGHRA, CDR2 YSYEKL. The CDR3 loop spans 18 amino acids. The J segment lost 1 base and the V segment lost 0 bases, leaving 9 bases of the junction unmatched. The DNA of the CDR3 is TGCGCCAGCAGCCAAGATTCCGGGACAGCCTACAGCAATCAGCCCCAGCATTTT. Translated, it gives CASSQDSGTAYSNQPQHF.

This chain connects TRBV5-1 to TRBJ2-4; 7 nucleotides line up with TRBD1. The CDR3 consists of 16 residues. From germline, CDR1 is SGHRS and CDR2 YFSETQ. The V and J ends lost 0 bases and 2 bases, in that order; junction bases with no gene match: 5. CDR3 sequence reads: CASSLGQGGTKNIQYF. For the CDR3, the DNA is TGCGCCAGCAGCTTGGGACAGGGTGGTACCAAAAACATTCAGTACTTC.

This chain joins TRBV7-9 and TRBJ2-5; TRBD1 aligns across 8 bases. The CDR3 covers 14 residues. CDR1 is SEHNR, CDR2 FQNEAQ, per germline (reference sequence). J gave up 5 bases and V 5 bases, and 7 bases lay outside the gene matches. CDR3 protein: CASSRGQGTETQYF. The CDR3 coding sequence is TGTGCCAGCAGCCGCGGACAGGGAACGGAGACCCAGTACTTC.

The chain combines TRBV24-1 with TRBJ2-7; D perhaps matches TRBD1 (7 bases). V lost 9 bases, J lost 4 bases, and 27 bases lay in between. The CDR3 length is 17 residues. The germline V gene has CDR1 KGHDR and CDR2 SFDVKD. The CDR3 region is CATEIPLAGQNSYEQYF. The CDR3 DNA sequence: TGTGCCACCGAAATTCCCTTGGCGGGACAGAACTCTTACGAGCAGTACTTC.

CDR3 sequence: CASSARGLRGIGAYNEQFF. In nucleotides, the CDR3 is TGTGCCAGCAGCGCTCGCGGTTTGCGGGGCATTGGCGCCTACAATGAGCAGTTCTTC. This chain joins TRBV7-2 and TRBJ2-1; TRBD2 is a possible D gene (6 bases). Germline V lookup: CDR1 SGHTA, CDR2 FQGNSA. V was pared by 5 bases and J by 2 bases, with 25 bases between. This CDR3 comprises 19 residues.

The chain couples TRBV19 to TRBJ1-3; 8 bases agree with TRBD1. Per the germline V gene, CDR1 is LNHDA and CDR2 is SQIVND (reference sequence). V lost 7 bases, J lost 4 bases, and 9 bases stayed unmatched. This CDR3 is 15 amino acids long. Here the CDR3 reads CASTSERTGGNTIYF. DNA for the CDR3: TGTGCCAGTACCTCAGAGAGGACAGGGGGAAACACCATATATTTT.

This clone was found once. This rearrangement joins TRBV30 to TRBJ2-3, with 9 nucleotides matching TRBD1. V dropped 0 bases and J dropped 1; count of bases not matched to a gene: 5. This CDR3 has 16 residues. Germline loops: CDR1 GTSNPN, CDR2 SVGIG (reference sequence). Here the CDR3 reads CAWSVQGAMGTDTQYF. DNA for the CDR3: TGTGCCTGGAGTGTACAGGGGGCGATGGGCACAGATACGCAGTATTTT. Using reference TRBV30 and TRBJ2-3 for the parts outside the CDR3, the full variable domain is SQTIHQWPATLVQPVGSPLSLECTVEGTSNPNLYWYRQAAGRGLQLLFYSVGIGQISSEVPQNLSASRPQDRQFILSSKKLLLSDSGFYLCAWSVQGAMGTDTQYFGPGTRLTVL.

The chain joins TRBV6-5 to TRBJ1-1; 10 nucleotides align to TRBD1. With V trimmed by 0 bases and J by 5 bases, 6 bases remained unmatched. The CDR3 is made up of 16 amino acids. In germline, CDR1 is MNHEY, CDR2 SVGAGI. The CDR3 region has the DNA TGTGCCAGCAGTTACTCGGGGGACAGGGGAAGGACTGAAGCTTTCTTT. Its translation: CASSYSGDRGRTEAFF.

The J gene is TRBJ1-4, the V gene TRBV4-1; D is possibly TRBD1 (6 bases). Germline V CDR1 and CDR2: MGHRA, YSYEKL. The V end lost 0 bases, the J end lost 6 bases, and 17 bases lay between the germline ends. The CDR3 length is 17 residues. The DNA for the CDR3 is TGCGCCAGCAGCCAAGATCCGAGGGGGGCGGGGGATGAAAAACTGTTTTTT. This encodes CASSQDPRGAGDEKLFF.

The rearrangement links TRBV10-2 to TRBJ1-2; no firm D call. Germline CDR1 and CDR2: WSHSY and SAAADI. V was pared by 2 bases and J by 0 bases, with 10 bases between. CDR3 length equals 15 residues. CDR3 protein: CASSELSTTNYGYTF. CDR3 DNA: TGCGCCAGCAGTGAGCTGTCCACAACTAACTATGGCTACACCTTC.

The CDR3 spells CASSSSFGTGWGNEQFF. The CDR3 DNA follows: TGTGCCAGCAGCTCCTCCTTCGGGACAGGGTGGGGGAATGAGCAGTTCTTC. The V gene is TRBV11-3, the J gene TRBJ2-1, with 9 bases fitting TRBD1. Trimming cost V 4 bases and J 7 bases; bases outside gene matches: 14. The germline V gene has CDR1 SGHNT and CDR2 YENEEA. This CDR3 is 17 amino acids long.

V is TRBV3-1 (or the pseudogene TRBV3-2) and J is TRBJ1-4; 9 nucleotides match TRBD1. In germline, CDR1 is LGHDT, CDR2 YNNKEL (reference sequence). The V and J ends lost 2 bases and 2 bases, in that order; junction bases with no gene match: 3. This CDR3 has 16 amino acids. The CDR3 sequence is CASSQSGQGTNEKLFF. The CDR3, as DNA: TGTGCCAGCAGCCAATCGGGACAGGGTACTAATGAAAAACTGTTTTTT.

The chain is built from TRBV5-8 and TRBJ2-3; D unclear. Trimming pared 4 bases from V and 1 base from J, leaving 4 bases between. Germline CDR1 SGHTS, CDR2 YDEGEE. The CDR3 totals 12 residues. The CDR3 nucleotides are TGTGCCAGCAGCAGAGGCACAGATACGCAGTATTTT. It encodes CASSRGTDTQYF.

This clone was seen a handful of times. V usage is TRBV7-9 and J usage is TRBJ1-5, with a weak D call TRBD1 (6 bases). The CDR3 contains 14 residues. The V gene lost 2 bases and the J gene lost 5 bases, with 10 bases spanning the gap. Per germline, CDR1 SEHNR and CDR2 FQNEAQ (reference sequence). The CDR3 region is CASSLLGADQPQHF. DNA for the CDR3: TGTGCCAGCAGCTTATTGGGGGCGGATCAGCCCCAGCATTTT.

The sample holds one count of this clone. The rearrangement links TRBV19 to TRBJ2-1, with 10 bases lining up with TRBD1. Germline trimming cut 6 bases from V and 0 bases from J; bases unmatched to any gene: 8. The CDR3 extends over 17 amino acids. Looked up from germline, CDR1 is LNHDA and CDR2 is SQIVND (reference sequence). CDR3 region: CASSDPGTGVSYNEQFF. CDR3 bases: TGTGCCAGTAGCGACCCCGGGACAGGGGTCTCCTACAATGAGCAGTTCTTC.

This clone has a single count. The chain carries TRBV28 and TRBJ2-7, with 7 bases fitting TRBD2. The J segment lost 6 bases and the V segment lost 7 bases, leaving 9 bases of the junction unmatched. Per the germline V gene, CDR1 is MDHEN and CDR2 is SYDVKM. This CDR3 contains 13 residues. The CDR3 DNA reads as TGTGCCAGCATCTCGGGAGGAAGTAGCGAGCAGTACTTC. Translated, it gives CASISGGSSEQYF.

This clone was detected a few times. V and J are TRBV6-2 or TRBV6-3 and TRBJ1-1; TRBD1 agrees at 9 bases. CDR3 size: 16 residues. V trimming: 2 bases; J trimming: 3 bases; junction bases outside the gene matches: 7. The germline V gene has CDR1 MNHEY and CDR2 SVGEGT. Here the CDR3 reads CASSYAWTGEDTEAFF. CDR3 DNA sequence: TGTGCCAGCAGTTACGCCTGGACAGGGGAGGACACTGAAGCTTTCTTT.

The V and J genes are TRBV7-8 and TRBJ1-2; D is undetermined. The CDR3 loop spans 13 amino acids. Germline lookup yields CDR1 SGHVS and CDR2 FQNEAQ. V lost 0 bases, J lost 7 bases, and 9 bases lay in between. The CDR3 DNA follows: TGTGCCAGCAGCTTAGCTTCCGGGAGTGGCTACACCTTC. Amino acids: CASSLASGSGYTF.

J is TRBJ2-3 and V is TRBV7-9; a possible D gene is TRBD2 (6 bases). The length of the CDR3 is 15 residues. The germline V gene encodes CDR1 SEHNR and CDR2 FQNEAQ (reference sequence). Trimming took off 4 bases at V and 1 base at J, with 12 bases between the two ends. The CDR3 region has the DNA TGTGCCAGCAGCTCCGAAACGGGGGGCACAGATACGCAGTATTTT. The encoded protein is CASSSETGGTDTQYF.

V gene TRBV25-1 combines with J gene TRBJ2-1; 7 nucleotides align to TRBD1. The CDR3 length is 15 residues. V dropped 3 bases and J dropped 6; count of bases not matched to a gene: 8. Germline V gene sequence: CDR1 MGHDK, CDR2 SYGVNS. The CDR3 here is CASSDDRVSANEQFF. In DNA form, the CDR3 reads TGTGCCAGCAGTGATGACAGGGTTTCGGCCAATGAGCAGTTCTTC.

The chain employs TRBV6-2 or TRBV6-3 and TRBJ2-2; TRBD1 might be the D (6 bases). Trimming cost V 5 bases and J 4 bases, with 11 bases left between them. This CDR3 is 14 amino acids long. Germline values: CDR1 MNHEY, CDR2 SVGEGT. The CDR3 protein is CASSITGSTGELFF. CDR3 in DNA: TGTGCCAGCAGTATAACAGGGTCCACCGGGGAGCTGTTTTTT.

The rearrangement uses TRBV27 and TRBJ1-1; 7 bases align to TRBD1. This CDR3 is 16 amino acids long. The junction had 10 bases not matched to a gene; V was cut back by 6 bases and J by 0 bases. The germline V gene encodes CDR1 MNHEY and CDR2 SMNVEV (reference sequence). Here the CDR3 DNA reads TGTGCCAGCAGACCGGGGACAGCCACTATGAACACTGAAGCTTTCTTT. It is translated as CASRPGTATMNTEAFF.